The next 22 T cell receptor beta chains were all read from a single sample in a study of T cells in Graves' hyperthyroidism and ophthalmopathy. What was amplified from RNA transcripts were TCR beta CDR3 regions. In the first-round RT-PCR of the TCR CDR3, the HTBI primer set was used. TCRdb independently ran MiXCR on the multiplex PCR reads; one entry per CDR3 protein. In the table there are around 600,000 distinct CDR3 sequences, 12% to 15% of which are singletons. The sequenced sample consisted of blood. These receptor sequences come from a young woman with Graves' ophthalmopathy.

This clonotype was seen only a few times. This chain joins TRBV29-1 and TRBJ2-2; 9 bases align to TRBD2. The V gene's germline CDR1 is SQVTM and CDR2 ANQGSEA. This CDR3 spans 15 amino acids. V lost 3 bases to trimming and J lost 4 bases; unmatched junction nucleotides: 6. CDR3 DNA sequence: TGCAGCGTTGAGGTAGCGGGAGTTGGCACCGGGGAGCTGTTTTTT. Translating gives CSVEVAGVGTGELFF.

As for this clonotype: One base away lies a much larger clone, so this may be a sequencing read error. Likely a read error: the CDR3 ends without its conserved phenylalanine or tryptophan. The chain carries TRBV29-1 and TRBJ2-7; 12 bases map to TRBD1. Germline assignment: CDR1 SQVTM and CDR2 ANQGSEA. J was trimmed by 4 bases and V by 3 bases; bases with no gene match: 4. This CDR3 comprises 14 residues. The CDR3 nucleotides read TGCAGCGTTGAGGGGACAGGGGGCGGGTACGAGCAGTACCTC. This gives the protein CSVEGTGGGYEQYL.

The chain has TRBV29-1 and TRBJ1-2; 7 nucleotides line up with TRBD1. The length of the CDR3 is 14 residues. Germline V CDR1 and CDR2: SQVTM, ANQGSEA. Unmatched junction bases numbered 5, after V lost 1 base and J lost 3 bases. CDR3 in amino acids: CSVEGTGGHYGYTF. CDR3 sequence (DNA): TGCAGCGTTGAAGGGACAGGAGGACACTATGGCTACACCTTC.

This clonotype has a count of ten or more. The gene calls are TRBV20-1 and TRBJ2-7; 14 positions agree with TRBD2. V was clipped by 4 bases and J by 0 bases; unmatched bases: 8. CDR3 length equals 17 residues. Per the germline V gene, CDR1 is DFQATT and CDR2 is SNEGSKA (reference sequence). The CDR3, as DNA: TGCAGTGCTAAGGCGGGACTAGCGGGAGCCGGCTCCTACGAGCAGTACTTC. This translates into CSAKAGLAGAGSYEQYF.

This clonotype has more than one count but fewer than ten. This rearrangement joins TRBV30 to TRBJ1-6, with a weak D call TRBD1 (5 bases). The CDR3 has 13 residues. The germline V gene has CDR1 GTSNPN and CDR2 SVGIG (reference sequence). Deletions cut 2 bases from V and 9 bases from J, with 11 bases between. In DNA form, the CDR3 reads TGTGCCTGGAGTCAGGGCAAAAGTTCACCCCTCCACTTT. This encodes CAWSQGKSSPLHF.

The chain joins TRBV9 to TRBJ2-7, with D maybe TRBD1 (6 bases). This CDR3 comprises 15 residues. Germline CDR1 and CDR2: SGDLS and YYNGEE. Trimming shortened V by 5 bases and J by 7 bases, and 22 bases separated the two germline ends. The CDR3 sequence is CASSHSGVSSGEQYF. The CDR3 nucleotides are TGTGCCAGCAGTCACTCAGGGGTCTCATCAGGGGAGCAGTACTTC.

This clonotype was observed many times. In DNA, the CDR3 is TGTGCCAGCAGCCAGGTCCGGACGGTAGGGCCTTCCTACGAGCAGTACTTC. Translated: CASSQVRTVGPSYEQYF. The rearrangement joins TRBV13 to TRBJ2-7, with D uncertain. Germline-derived CDR1 and CDR2 are PRHDT and FYEKMQ (reference sequence). V lost 5 bases and J 1 base, leaving 21 bases between the germline ends. The CDR3 loop spans 17 amino acids.

This clonotype turned up a few times. DNA for the CDR3: TGTGCCAGCAGCTTCCGGGGCGGCGATCGGGAGCTGTTTTTT. Protein product: CASSFRGGDRELFF. The gene calls are TRBV9 and TRBJ2-2; D assignment may be TRBD1 or TRBD2 (5 bases each). V was shortened by 4 bases and J by 9 bases, with 16 bases between the two germline ends. The CDR3 spans 14 residues. Germline assignment: CDR1 SGDLS and CDR2 YYNGEE.

The table lists this clonotype with many counts. The chain uses TRBV7-2 and TRBJ2-7; 7 nucleotides line up with TRBD2. V trimming: 2 bases; J trimming: 6 bases; junction bases outside the gene matches: 7. The CDR3 has 14 amino acids. Germline CDR1 is SGHTA and CDR2 is FQGNSA. The CDR3 DNA follows: TGTGCCAGCAGCTTAATAGGAACGGGGGGCGAGCAGTACTTC. The encoded protein is CASSLIGTGGEQYF.

This clonotype was observed many times. The chain links TRBV7-8 to TRBJ2-7, with a possible D match to TRBD2 (6 bases). The germline V gene has CDR1 SGHVS and CDR2 FQNEAQ. V lost 1 base and J lost 6, with 10 bases in between. There are 13 residues in the CDR3. CDR3 sequence reads: CASSLGWGVEQYF. CDR3 nucleotide sequence: TGTGCCAGCAGCTTAGGTTGGGGGGTCGAGCAGTACTTC.

This clonotype came up many times. This chain's CDR3 is CASSPSSFRGAKNIQYF. The CDR3 coding sequence is TGTGCCAGCAGTCCTTCAAGCTTCAGGGGAGCCAAAAACATTCAGTACTTC. The V call is TRBV27, the J call TRBJ2-4; D may be TRBD1 (6 bases). The germline V gene has CDR1 MNHEY and CDR2 SMNVEV (reference sequence). Trimming stripped 5 bases from V and 0 bases from J, with 17 bases between. This CDR3 is 17 amino acids long.

This clonotype was seen at least ten times. This chain links TRBV7-3 with TRBJ2-1; maybe TRBD2 (5 bases). CDR1 SGHTA and CDR2 FQGTGA come from the germline V gene. Trimming took off 5 bases at V and 8 bases at J, with 19 bases between the two ends. The length of the CDR3 is 15 residues. The CDR3 sequence is CASSLMGAVGDEQFF. In DNA form, the CDR3 reads TGTGCCAGCAGCCTCATGGGAGCGGTTGGGGATGAGCAGTTCTTC.

This clonotype was seen repeatedly, ten times or more. The rearrangement uses TRBV28 and TRBJ2-7, with 10 bases aligning to TRBD1. Germline trimming cut 3 bases from V and 0 bases from J; bases unmatched to any gene: 5. Germline values: CDR1 MDHEN, CDR2 SYDVKM. The CDR3 runs to 16 residues. The CDR3 coding sequence is TGTGCCAGCAGTTTGATAGGGGACAGGGGCTCCTACGAGCAGTACTTC. Translation gives CASSLIGDRGSYEQYF.

This clonotype was counted at least ten times. The V and J genes are TRBV7-8 and TRBJ2-1; D not certain. Between the trimmed V and J ends, which lost 7 bases and 5 bases, there was a span of 6 bases. CDR1 SGHVS and CDR2 FQNEAQ come from the germline V gene. The CDR3 is made up of 11 amino acids. The CDR3 sequence is CASTRNNEQFF. Written as DNA, the CDR3 is TGTGCCAGCACCCGGAACAATGAGCAGTTCTTC.

With regard to this clonotype: This may be a read error, as it is one base from a much larger clone. The rearrangement links TRBV12-3 or TRBV12-4 to TRBJ2-7; weak D call: TRBD1 (6 bases). The CDR3 totals 15 residues. The CDR3 is CASKKWPDRSYGQYF. CDR3 bases: TGTGCCAGCAAGAAATGGCCGGACAGATCCTACGGGCAGTACTTC.

This clonotype was found many times. V gene TRBV6-2 or TRBV6-3 combines with J gene TRBJ1-5, with unresolved D. This CDR3 comprises 15 residues. Germline V lookup: CDR1 MNHEY, CDR2 SVGEGT. The V end lost 2 bases, the J end lost 4 bases, and 12 bases lay between the germline ends. CDR3 loop: CASSYLTATNQPQHF. For the CDR3, the DNA is TGTGCCAGCAGTTACCTAACAGCGACTAATCAGCCCCAGCATTTT.

This rearrangement joins TRBV7-9 to TRBJ1-6; D uncertain. The CDR3 runs to 13 residues. Trimming stripped 6 bases from V and 8 bases from J, with 11 bases between. In germline, CDR1 is SEHNR, CDR2 FQNEAQ (reference sequence). CDR3 nucleotide sequence: TGTGCCAGCAGACTGACGGATTATTCACCCCTCCACTTT. Translated: CASRLTDYSPLHF.

This clonotype has a handful of counts. CDR3 region: CASSIMGGATEGYTF. The CDR3 coding sequence is TGTGCCAGTAGTATTATGGGGGGCGCAACGGAGGGCTACACCTTC. The chain is built from TRBV19 and TRBJ1-2; maybe TRBD1 (6 bases). The germline V and J ends were trimmed by 3 bases and 8 bases, with 19 bases remaining between them. The CDR3 totals 15 residues. CDR1 is LNHDA and CDR2 is SQIVND in the germline V gene (reference sequence).

This clonotype was seen ten or more times. J is TRBJ2-1 and V is TRBV7-9; 8 nucleotides match TRBD1. After removal of 3 bases from V and 4 bases from J, the junction contained 8 bases not matched to a gene. Per germline, CDR1 SEHNR and CDR2 FQNEAQ (reference sequence). The CDR3 covers 16 residues. CDR3 bases: TGTGCCAGCAGCTTTACTCCGGGACAGGAATACAATGAGCAGTTCTTC. This gives the protein CASSFTPGQEYNEQFF.

The chain combines TRBV9 with TRBJ1-3; possible D gene TRBD1, 5 bases. This CDR3 is built from 15 residues. Trimming stripped 4 bases from V and 2 bases from J, with 13 bases between. Germline loops: CDR1 SGDLS, CDR2 YYNGEE. This CDR3 is CASSIHPGAGNTIYF. CDR3 in DNA: TGTGCCAGCAGCATTCACCCGGGGGCTGGAAACACCATATATTTT.

This clonotype appeared many times. The chain links TRBV30 to TRBJ1-1, with D uncertain. CDR1 is GTSNPN, CDR2 SVGIG, per germline (reference sequence). This CDR3 comprises 15 residues. V lost 2 bases and J lost 0, with 13 bases in between. The CDR3 protein is CAWSRVAGVNTEAFF. The DNA of the CDR3 is TGTGCCTGGAGTCGAGTGGCCGGGGTGAACACTGAAGCTTTCTTT.

This chain joins TRBV27 and TRBJ2-7; D uncertain. V lost 7 bases and J lost 3, with 7 bases in between. This CDR3 has 11 residues. Germline V gives CDR1 MNHEY, CDR2 SMNVEV (reference sequence). CDR3 DNA: TGTGCCAGCAATTCATTCTACGAGCAGTACTTC. Translating it yields CASNSFYEQYF.